The 23 T cell receptor beta chains reported below all come from one sample, sequenced in a study of cytomegalovirus exposure and HLA in healthy donors. 60 Vbeta and 13 Jbeta primers were used in PCR. TCRdb keeps only in-frame clones here, not all; method: immunoSEQ multiplex PCR. The sample lists under 150,000 clones; around 69% were seen once. The material sequenced was PBMCs. Receptors originate from a human donor in good health.

The chain links TRBV6-6 to TRBJ2-5, with D perhaps TRBD1 (5 bases). CDR1 MNHNY and CDR2 SVGAGI come from the germline V gene (reference sequence). The CDR3 totals 16 residues. Between the trimmed V and J ends, which lost 3 bases and 1 base, there was a span of 15 bases. The CDR3 coding sequence is TGTGCCAGCAGTTATCAGGGCTCAAGGGGCCAAGAGACCCAGTACTTC. Its translation is CASSYQGSRGQETQYF.

The V and J genes are TRBV15 and TRBJ2-7, with 8 bases matching TRBD1. Looked up from germline, CDR1 is LNHNV and CDR2 is YYDKDF (reference sequence). The CDR3 covers 16 residues. After removal of 3 bases from V and 4 bases from J, the junction contained 11 bases not matched to a gene. CDR3 in amino acids: CATSSTGGPLRYEQYF. DNA for the CDR3: TGTGCCACCAGCAGTACAGGGGGACCCCTTCGGTACGAGCAGTACTTC.

This clone came up a few times. This chain joins TRBV28 and TRBJ1-6; D call uncertain. V was pared by 1 base and J by 8 bases, with 3 bases between. CDR3 length equals 12 residues. Germline-derived CDR1 and CDR2 are MDHEN and SYDVKM. This chain's CDR3 is CASSLFDSPLHF. The DNA for the CDR3 is TGTGCCAGCAGTTTATTCGATTCACCCCTCCACTTT.

V is TRBV15 and J is TRBJ2-3; D might be TRBD1 (5 bases). The V end lost 1 base, the J end lost 2 bases, and 7 bases lay between the germline ends. CDR3 length: 14 residues. Germline assignment: CDR1 LNHNV and CDR2 YYDKDF (reference sequence). This CDR3 is CATSRAGFTDTQYF. In DNA, the CDR3 is TGTGCCACCAGCAGAGCAGGGTTCACAGATACGCAGTATTTT.

The chain carries TRBV6-5 and TRBJ2-7; 8 nucleotides agree with TRBD1. Losses at the gene ends were 6 bases for V and 2 bases for J; bases not matched to a gene: 9. This CDR3 has 15 residues. Germline V CDR1 and CDR2: MNHEY, SVGAGI. The CDR3 nucleotides are TGTGCCAGCAGGCTCGACAGGGGATGGACCTACGAGCAGTACTTC. Protein product: CASRLDRGWTYEQYF.

The V gene is TRBV13, the J gene TRBJ2-7; D possibly corresponds to TRBD1 (5 bases). The ends were cut back, 2 bases at V and 0 bases at J, with 11 bases in the middle. The CDR3 sequence is 15 residues long. The germline V gene encodes CDR1 PRHDT and CDR2 FYEKMQ (reference sequence). CDR3 residues: CASSLRGLNSYEQYF. DNA of the CDR3: TGTGCCAGCAGCTTAAGGGGTCTAAACTCCTACGAGCAGTACTTC.

The gene calls are TRBV4-3 and TRBJ1-1, with a weak D call TRBD1 (6 bases). This CDR3 contains 16 residues. CDR1 LGHNA and CDR2 YSLEER come from the germline V gene. Trimming pared 1 base from V and 1 base from J, leaving 13 bases between. CDR3 sequence: CASSQGPGHPNTEAFF. The CDR3 DNA reads as TGCGCCAGCAGCCAAGGGCCGGGACACCCGAACACTGAAGCTTTCTTT.

The rearrangement uses TRBV28 and TRBJ1-1, with D hard to call. The CDR3 has 13 residues. Germline V gene sequence: CDR1 MDHEN, CDR2 SYDVKM. V lost 7 bases, J lost 0 bases, and 9 bases lay in between. CDR3 coding DNA: TGTGCCAGCAATGTTATTTTGAACACTGAAGCTTTCTTT. Encoded protein: CASNVILNTEAFF.

The J gene is TRBJ2-1, the V gene TRBV19; D perhaps matches TRBD2 (5 bases). With 1 base removed from V and 5 bases from J, the gap between germline ends came to 6 bases. Looked up from germline, CDR1 is LNHDA and CDR2 is SQIVND (reference sequence). The CDR3 has 13 residues. The CDR3 nucleotides are TGTGCCAGTAGTATAGGCGGGCACAATGAGCAGTTCTTC. Translating gives CASSIGGHNEQFF.

The CDR3 is CASAYRVGTEAFF. The CDR3 coding sequence is TGTGCCAGTGCATACAGGGTTGGCACTGAAGCTTTCTTT. The rearrangement links TRBV19 to TRBJ1-1; perhaps TRBD1 as D (6 bases). Germline V gene lookup returns CDR1 LNHDA and CDR2 SQIVND (reference sequence). The CDR3 runs to 13 residues. V was clipped by 8 bases and J by 4 bases, with 14 bases between them.

The V gene is TRBV19, the J gene TRBJ2-5, with 11 bases that match TRBD1. CDR3 length: 14 residues. With V trimmed by 7 bases and J by 4 bases, 5 bases remained unmatched. Germline V gene data show CDR1 as LNHDA and CDR2 as SQIVND (reference sequence). CDR3 sequence (DNA): TGTGCCAGTAATTCGGACAGGGGGCGAGAGACCCAGTACTTC. Translating gives CASNSDRGRETQYF.

The chain combines TRBV27 with TRBJ1-2, with a weak D call TRBD1 (6 bases). The CDR3 extends over 14 amino acids. Looked up from germline, CDR1 is MNHEY and CDR2 is SMNVEV (reference sequence). Trimming removed 4 bases at V and 7 bases at J, with 16 bases between. The CDR3, as DNA: TGTGCCAGCAGTTCATATAAGGGACAAACTGGCTACACCTTC. Amino acid sequence: CASSSYKGQTGYTF.

V gene TRBV6-1 combines with J gene TRBJ1-6; D might be TRBD1 (5 bases). Germline CDR1 is MNHNS and CDR2 is SASEGT. This CDR3 has 15 residues. V gave up 7 bases and J gave up 6 bases, with 16 bases separating them. Written as DNA, the CDR3 is TGTGCCAGCATGGGGCCGGGCAGGTTTAATTCACCCCTCCACTTT. Translation gives CASMGPGRFNSPLHF.

This clone was counted between two and nine times. This chain uses TRBV27 with TRBJ2-1; 7 positions agree with TRBD1. V dropped 5 bases and J dropped 1; count of bases not matched to a gene: 8. The CDR3 is 16 amino acids. CDR1 MNHEY and CDR2 SMNVEV come from the germline V gene (reference sequence). CDR3 residues: CASSPRDRASYNEQFF. The CDR3 DNA follows: TGTGCCAGCAGTCCCCGCGACAGGGCGTCCTACAATGAGCAGTTCTTC.

The chain joins TRBV7-9 to TRBJ2-3, with a tentative D call TRBD2 (5 bases). V was cut by 4 bases and J by 4 bases, with 12 bases left in between. Germline V gives CDR1 SEHNR, CDR2 FQNEAQ (reference sequence). CDR3 length equals 14 residues. CDR3 residues: CASSSHVRADTQYF. The CDR3 DNA reads TGTGCCAGCAGCTCGCATGTGAGGGCAGATACGCAGTATTTT.

V is TRBV7-2 and J is TRBJ2-5, with TRBD1 matching 8 bases. This CDR3 comprises 16 residues. Trimming cost V 4 bases and J 11 bases; bases outside gene matches: 18. CDR1 and CDR2 (germline): SGHTA, FQGNSA. CDR3 region: CASSSETGATLLGQYF. The CDR3 nucleotides read TGTGCCAGCAGCTCAGAGACAGGGGCAACACTACTCGGGCAGTACTTC.

This rearrangement joins TRBV28 to TRBJ1-2; possibly TRBD1 for D (6 bases). V was pared by 9 bases and J by 8 bases, with 16 bases between. The CDR3 spans 12 residues. CDR1 MDHEN and CDR2 SYDVKM come from the germline V gene. CDR3 sequence reads: CASLSWGRGYTF. CDR3 DNA sequence: TGTGCCAGTCTTAGCTGGGGGCGGGGCTACACCTTC.

V and J are TRBV2 and TRBJ1-6; D is perhaps TRBD1 (5 bases). V lost 5 bases and J 6 bases, leaving 11 bases between the germline ends. Looked up from germline, CDR1 is SNHLY and CDR2 is FYNNEI. The CDR3 totals 14 residues. CDR3 protein: CASSPAGSNSPLHF. The CDR3 region has the DNA TGTGCCAGCAGTCCGGCAGGGTCTAATTCACCCCTCCACTTT. Full variable domain (rest looked up from reference TRBV2 and TRBJ1-6): EPEVTQTPSHQVTQMGQEVILRCVPISNHLYFYWYRQILGQKVEFLVSFYNNEISEKSEIFDDQFSVERPDGSNFTLKIRSTKLEDSAMYFCASSPAGSNSPLHFGNGTRLTVT.

This clone was counted a few times. The chain carries TRBV6-6 and TRBJ2-1; D is undetermined. V lost 2 bases to trimming and J lost 0 bases, with 8 bases between them. This CDR3 spans 15 amino acids. Germline V gives CDR1 MNHNY, CDR2 SVGAGI (reference sequence). Here the CDR3 DNA reads TGTGCCAGCAGTTACAACAGCCCCTCCTACAATGAGCAGTTCTTC. Translation gives CASSYNSPSYNEQFF.

The V gene is TRBV6-1, the J gene TRBJ2-5; the D gene is possibly TRBD1 (7 bases). CDR1 is MNHNS and CDR2 is SASEGT in the germline V gene. This CDR3 has 14 residues. The ends were cut back, 6 bases at V and 7 bases at J, with 18 bases in the middle. The CDR3 DNA follows: TGTGCCAGCAGCTCCTTGGAGGGGGCAGGGACCCAGTACTTC. This sequence encodes CASSSLEGAGTQYF.

The rearrangement joins TRBV15 to TRBJ2-7; 8 positions match TRBD1. The germline gives CDR1 LNHNV, CDR2 YYDKDF (reference sequence). V was clipped by 0 bases and J by 4 bases; unmatched bases: 20. The CDR3 sequence is 20 residues long. CDR3: CATSRDKSRGSQGAGYEQYF. As DNA, the CDR3 is TGTGCCACCAGCAGAGATAAGTCGAGAGGTTCTCAGGGGGCGGGGTACGAGCAGTACTTC.

The rearrangement links TRBV29-1 to TRBJ1-2; 12 nucleotides align to TRBD1. The CDR3 loop spans 18 amino acids. Germline values: CDR1 SQVTM, CDR2 ANQGSEA. J lost 4 bases, V lost 2 bases, and 14 bases had no gene match. The CDR3 here is CSVEWDRGRSSLGYGYTF. CDR3 DNA sequence: TGCAGCGTTGAATGGGACAGGGGGCGCAGCAGTTTAGGCTATGGCTACACCTTC.

The V call is TRBV5-6, the J call TRBJ1-1; 8 positions agree with TRBD1. CDR3 length: 17 residues. Germline CDR1 reads SGHDT; CDR2 reads YYEEEE. The V and J ends lost 4 bases and 3 bases, in that order; junction bases with no gene match: 14. The CDR3 sequence is CASSPGGRGLLYTEAFF. CDR3 nucleotides: TGTGCCAGCAGCCCGGGGGGCAGGGGGCTTCTGTACACTGAAGCTTTCTTT.